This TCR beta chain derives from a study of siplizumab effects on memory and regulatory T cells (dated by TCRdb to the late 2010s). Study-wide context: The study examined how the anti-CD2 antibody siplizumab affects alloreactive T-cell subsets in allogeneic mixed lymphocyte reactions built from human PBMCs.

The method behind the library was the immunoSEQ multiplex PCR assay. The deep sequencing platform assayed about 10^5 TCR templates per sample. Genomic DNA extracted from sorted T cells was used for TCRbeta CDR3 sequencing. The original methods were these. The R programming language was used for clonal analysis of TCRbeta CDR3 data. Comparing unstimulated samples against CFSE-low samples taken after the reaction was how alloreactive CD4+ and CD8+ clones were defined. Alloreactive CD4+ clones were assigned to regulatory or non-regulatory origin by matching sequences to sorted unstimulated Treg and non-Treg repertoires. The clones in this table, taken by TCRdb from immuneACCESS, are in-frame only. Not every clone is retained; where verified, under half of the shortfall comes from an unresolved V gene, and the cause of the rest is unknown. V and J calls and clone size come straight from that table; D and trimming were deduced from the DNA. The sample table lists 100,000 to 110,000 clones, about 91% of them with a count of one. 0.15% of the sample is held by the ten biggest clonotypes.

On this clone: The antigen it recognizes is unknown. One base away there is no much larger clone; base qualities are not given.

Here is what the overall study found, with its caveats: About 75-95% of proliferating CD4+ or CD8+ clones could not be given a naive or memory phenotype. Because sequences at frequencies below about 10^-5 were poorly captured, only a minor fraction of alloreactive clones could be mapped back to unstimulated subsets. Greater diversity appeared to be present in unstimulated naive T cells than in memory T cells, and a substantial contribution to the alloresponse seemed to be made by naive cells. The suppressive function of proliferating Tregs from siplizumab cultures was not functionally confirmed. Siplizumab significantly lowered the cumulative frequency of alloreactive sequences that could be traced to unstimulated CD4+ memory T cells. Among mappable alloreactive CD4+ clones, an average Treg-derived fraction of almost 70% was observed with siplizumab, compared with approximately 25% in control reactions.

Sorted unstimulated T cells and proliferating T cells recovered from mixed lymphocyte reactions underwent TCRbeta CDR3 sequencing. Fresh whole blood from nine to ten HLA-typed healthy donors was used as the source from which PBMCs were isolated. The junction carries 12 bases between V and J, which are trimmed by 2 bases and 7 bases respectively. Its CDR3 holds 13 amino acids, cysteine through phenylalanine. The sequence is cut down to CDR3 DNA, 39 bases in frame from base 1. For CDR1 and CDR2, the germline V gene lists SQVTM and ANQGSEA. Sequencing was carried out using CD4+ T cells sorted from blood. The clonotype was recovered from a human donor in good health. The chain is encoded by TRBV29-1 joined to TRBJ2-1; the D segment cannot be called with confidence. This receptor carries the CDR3 CSVENPWGNEQFF. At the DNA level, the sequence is TGCAGCGTTGAAAACCCCTGGGGAAATGAGCAGTTCTTC.